This T cell receptor (beta chain) was identified in a study of response to subunit inactivated influenza vaccine. Germline V gene lookup returns CDR1 SGHDN and CDR2 FVKESK. With V trimmed by 5 bases and J by 10 bases, 20 bases remained unmatched. The CDR3 extends over 18 amino acids. TCRdb passed the RT-PCR reads through MiXCR, listing each CDR3 protein once. In the table there are some 480,000 distinct CDR3 sequences, approximately 9.9% of which are singletons. Findings and limits, study-wide: Authors proposed each seasonal influenza vaccination draws in few new T cells.

Note on this clonotype: What it recognizes is unknown.

The material sequenced was PBMCs from blood, taken about 40 days after vaccination. V gene TRBV14 combines with J gene TRBJ2-1; 10 nucleotides agree with TRBD2. The sequence was collected from a man aged 50 to 60 who received an inactivated influenza vaccine. The CDR3 sequence: CASSDTGWALAGAWEQFF. DNA of the CDR3: TGTGCCAGCAGCGATACTGGGTGGGCTCTAGCGGGAGCTTGGGAGCAGTTCTTC.